One and the same sample provided the 30 T cell receptor beta chains below, sequenced in a study of blood T cell repertoires in COVID-19. Only in-frame clones appear in the TCRdb table, and some are missing; sequencing was by immunoSEQ multiplex PCR. The data hold over 60,000 clones, with around 90% observed a single time. Specimen: peripheral blood. These receptors came from a woman of 80 years or more with active or convalescent COVID-19.

This sequence joins TRBV25-1 and TRBJ2-5, with D possibly TRBD2 on 5 matching bases. The germline V gene has CDR1 MGHDK and CDR2 SYGVNS. V was shortened by 3 bases and J by 4 bases, with 9 bases between the two germline ends. The CDR3 runs to 13 residues. The CDR3: CASSESGRETQYF. CDR3 nucleotide sequence: TGTGCCAGCAGTGAGTCGGGGAGAGAGACCCAGTACTTC.

This clone showed up just a few times. The rearrangement uses TRBV19 and TRBJ1-5, with 8 bases lining up with TRBD1. The CDR3 runs 15 residues. V lost 3 bases to trimming and J lost 6 bases; unmatched junction nucleotides: 7. The V gene's germline CDR1 is LNHDA and CDR2 SQIVND (reference sequence). The CDR3 DNA follows: TGTGCCAGTAGTATCGTACAGGGGGTGAGTCAGCCCCAGCATTTT. The encoded protein is CASSIVQGVSQPQHF.

J is TRBJ2-1 and V is TRBV7-3; 7 nucleotides align to TRBD2. J gave up 8 bases and V 4 bases, and 11 bases lay outside the gene matches. The germline gives CDR1 SGHTA, CDR2 FQGTGA. CDR3 length: 15 amino acids. CDR3 nucleotide sequence: TGTGCCAGCAGCTCCTGGGGCGGGGGTAACGATGAGCAGTTCTTC. This gives the protein CASSSWGGGNDEQFF.

This rearrangement joins TRBV7-9 to TRBJ1-2, with D possibly matching TRBD1 (6 bases). The germline V gene encodes CDR1 SEHNR and CDR2 FQNEAQ (reference sequence). V lost 5 bases, J lost 3 bases, and 16 bases lay in between. The CDR3 has 15 residues. DNA of the CDR3: TGTGCCAGCAGCGGGCGGGGGGACATCTACTATGGCTACACCTTC. This translates into CASSGRGDIYYGYTF.

The table lists this clone with a few counts. The sample has other DNA sequences that encode this CDR3 too. The rearrangement joins TRBV9 to TRBJ1-6; D is undetermined. The V gene's germline CDR1 is SGDLS and CDR2 YYNGEE. The CDR3 sequence is 16 residues long. V lost 4 bases and J 0 bases, leaving 11 bases between the germline ends. DNA for the CDR3: TGTGCCAGCAGCTCTGGAGGGAGCTCCTATAATTCACCCCTCCACTTT. Protein sequence: CASSSGGSSYNSPLHF.

The J gene is TRBJ1-6, the V gene TRBV30; the match to TRBD1 covers 8 bases. Looked up from germline, CDR1 is GTSNPN and CDR2 is SVGIG (reference sequence). The CDR3 totals 13 residues. V lost 4 bases and J lost 10; bases outside the gene matches: 6. The CDR3 loop is CAWTEQGVSPLHF. DNA of the CDR3: TGTGCCTGGACCGAACAGGGGGTCTCACCCCTCCACTTT.

The genes are TRBV7-3 and TRBJ2-2, with 8 bases matching TRBD1. This CDR3 is built from 16 residues. CDR1 and CDR2 from the germline V gene are SGHTA and FQGTGA. The V gene end was trimmed by 3 bases and the J gene end by 4 bases; junction bases not matched to a gene: 7. CDR3 protein: CASSLQGALATGELFF. In nucleotides, the CDR3 is TGTGCCAGCAGCTTGCAGGGGGCCCTGGCCACCGGGGAGCTGTTTTTT.

The V and J genes are TRBV28 and TRBJ2-7; D not certain. The CDR3 is made up of 11 amino acids. V was clipped by 6 bases and J by 5 bases, with 8 bases between them. The germline CDR1 and CDR2 sequences are MDHEN and SYDVKM. In DNA form, the CDR3 reads TGTGCCAGCAGCCCCCTCCACGAGCAGTACTTC. Translating gives CASSPLHEQYF.

J is TRBJ1-5 and V is TRBV6-1; 7 nucleotides align to TRBD1. This CDR3 has 16 residues. CDR1 is MNHNS, CDR2 SASEGT, per germline. V was clipped by 1 base and J by 3 bases; unmatched bases: 6. As DNA, the CDR3 is TGTGCCAGCAGTGAAGTTTACAGGGGACCCAATCAGCCCCAGCATTTT. Amino acids: CASSEVYRGPNQPQHF.

This chain uses TRBV27 with TRBJ2-7; 8 bases are a match to TRBD2. The CDR3 totals 15 residues. Germline V CDR1 and CDR2: MNHEY, SMNVEV (reference sequence). The V segment lost 6 bases and the J segment 4 bases; nucleotides outside the gene matches: 11. The CDR3 bases are TGTGCCAGCAGCGACCGGGGGGGCGGCTATTACGAGCAGTACTTC. Residues: CASSDRGGGYYEQYF.

This clone appeared a few times. This rearrangement joins TRBV10-1 to TRBJ1-1, with unresolved D. The CDR3 is 10 residues long. V lost 7 bases and J 6 bases, leaving 6 bases between the germline ends. Germline CDR1 and CDR2: WNHNN and SYGVQD (reference sequence). The CDR3 protein is CASTVAEAFF. The CDR3 DNA is TGCGCCAGCACTGTAGCTGAAGCTTTCTTT.

This clone showed up just once. The chain is built from TRBV6-1 and TRBJ2-1, with a weak D call TRBD2 (5 bases). The CDR3 has 14 residues. The germline V gene encodes CDR1 MNHNS and CDR2 SASEGT. Trimming removed 4 bases from V and 2 bases from J, with 9 bases in between. CDR3 protein: CASSAAGTYNEQFF. The DNA for the CDR3 is TGTGCCAGCAGTGCAGCCGGGACCTACAATGAGCAGTTCTTC.

This chain connects TRBV28 to TRBJ2-5; TRBD1 might be the D (6 bases). V dropped 5 bases and J dropped 5 bases, with 18 bases sitting between them. Germline lookup yields CDR1 MDHEN and CDR2 SYDVKM. The CDR3 is 15 amino acids. This CDR3 is CASSLEQVQGETQYF. CDR3 DNA sequence: TGTGCCAGCAGTCTCGAACAGGTTCAGGGGGAGACCCAGTACTTC.

This chain joins TRBV4-1 and TRBJ2-1; tentatively, D is TRBD2 (6 bases). The CDR3 extends over 15 amino acids. The V end lost 0 bases, the J end lost 7 bases, and 13 bases lay between the germline ends. The V gene's germline CDR1 is MGHRA and CDR2 YSYEKL. In nucleotides, the CDR3 is TGCGCCAGCAGCCAAGAACCGGGGGTCGTAAATGAGCAGTTCTTC. This gives the protein CASSQEPGVVNEQFF.

This sequence joins TRBV5-8 and TRBJ2-3; tentatively, D is TRBD2 (6 bases). Germline V gives CDR1 SGHTS, CDR2 YDEGEE. The CDR3 length is 16 residues. V lost 0 bases and J 1 base, leaving 12 bases between the germline ends. The CDR3 DNA reads TGTGCCAGCAGCTTGGGGCGGGACTCACGCACAGATACGCAGTATTTT. Translating gives CASSLGRDSRTDTQYF.

V usage is TRBV7-3 and J usage is TRBJ1-2; maybe TRBD1 (6 bases). Germline assignment: CDR1 SGHTA and CDR2 FQGTGA. Trimming took off 0 bases at V and 4 bases at J, with 12 bases between the two ends. CDR3 length: 15 residues. The CDR3 region has the DNA TGTGCCAGCAGCTTAACCGCAGGGGTGCCCTATGGCTACACCTTC. This codes for CASSLTAGVPYGYTF. The variable domain in full, with the rest retrieved from reference TRBV7-3 and TRBJ1-2, is GAGVSQTPSNKVTEKGKYVELRCDPISGHTALYWYRQSLGQGPEFLIYFQGTGAADDSGLPNDRFFAVRPEGSVSTLKIQRTERGDSAVYLCASSLTAGVPYGYTFGSGTRLTVV.

This chain joins TRBV18 and TRBJ2-7; 9 nucleotides match TRBD2. J lost 3 bases, V lost 0 bases, and 6 bases had no gene match. The CDR3 contains 16 residues. The germline V gene has CDR1 KGHSH and CDR2 LQKENI. The DNA of the CDR3 is TGTGCCAGCTCACCACCCCGCGGGACTAGCATCTACGAGCAGTACTTC. Translated: CASSPPRGTSIYEQYF.

This chain uses TRBV7-8 with TRBJ2-3; unclear D gene. Between the trimmed V and J ends, which lost 0 bases and 3 bases, there was a span of 13 bases. CDR3 length: 16 amino acids. Germline values: CDR1 SGHVS, CDR2 FQNEAQ. CDR3 amino acids: CASSLAGSQGTDTQYF. The CDR3 DNA reads TGTGCCAGCAGCTTAGCGGGCAGTCAAGGTACAGATACGCAGTATTTT.

CDR3 loop: CASSLELGYGYTF. DNA of the CDR3: TGTGCCAGCAGTTTGGAGCTCGGCTATGGCTACACCTTC. This chain connects TRBV12-3 or TRBV12-4 to TRBJ1-2, with D unresolved. V was shortened by 3 bases and J by 4 bases, with 9 bases between the two germline ends. This CDR3 has 13 amino acids.

V is TRBV5-1 and J is TRBJ1-2; the match to TRBD1 covers 9 bases. The CDR3 has 15 residues. Trimming at V came to 4 bases and at J to 4 bases, leaving 8 bases not matched to a gene. Germline-derived CDR1 and CDR2 are SGHRS and YFSETQ. Here the CDR3 DNA reads TGCGCCAGCAGCGCAGGACAGGGGAGCGTCTATGGCTACACCTTC. Amino acids: CASSAGQGSVYGYTF.

This chain uses TRBV7-2 with TRBJ1-3, with TRBD1 as a possible D gene (5 bases). CDR1 and CDR2 (germline): SGHTA, FQGNSA. V gave up 5 bases and J gave up 3 bases, with 17 bases separating them. The CDR3 is made up of 16 amino acids. The CDR3 protein is CASSHRPGLRGNTIYF. The CDR3 DNA reads TGTGCCAGCAGCCACCGTCCGGGACTTCGTGGAAACACCATATATTTT.

The J gene is TRBJ1-2, the V gene TRBV7-3; D remains ambiguous. The CDR3 totals 16 residues. The germline V gene encodes CDR1 SGHTA and CDR2 FQGTGA. The V end was cut by 0 bases, the J end by 3 bases, with 14 bases between. CDR3 residues: CASSLTVRSPYYGYTF. The CDR3 bases are TGTGCCAGCAGCTTAACCGTGAGGTCCCCTTACTATGGCTACACCTTC.

This clone was observed a single time. The chain couples TRBV4-3 to TRBJ2-1, with D perhaps matching TRBD1 (6 bases). This CDR3 comprises 14 residues. The V and J ends lost 5 bases and 0 bases respectively, with 8 bases between them. Germline-derived CDR1 and CDR2 are LGHNA and YSLEER. The CDR3 is CASSRDNSYNEQFF. Here the CDR3 DNA reads TGCGCCAGCAGCAGGGACAACTCCTACAATGAGCAGTTCTTC.

The V gene is TRBV4-2, the J gene TRBJ2-5; possible D gene TRBD1, 6 bases. V was pared by 1 base and J by 2 bases, with 11 bases between. The CDR3 length is 15 residues. The germline gives CDR1 LGHNA, CDR2 YNFKEQ. Here the CDR3 reads CASSQVITGQETQYF. The CDR3 bases are TGTGCCAGCAGCCAAGTTATCACAGGGCAAGAGACCCAGTACTTC.

This clone has a single count. This chain connects TRBV29-1 to TRBJ2-5, with D tentatively TRBD1 (5 bases). The V gene's germline CDR1 is SQVTM and CDR2 ANQGSEA. This CDR3 contains 12 residues. V was cut by 3 bases and J by 5 bases, with 10 bases left in between. The CDR3 here is CSVEFRVETQYF. CDR3 coding DNA: TGCAGCGTTGAGTTCAGGGTGGAGACCCAGTACTTC.

The rearrangement joins TRBV27 to TRBJ2-2, with a tentative D call TRBD1 (5 bases). Trimming cost V 5 bases and J 2 bases, with 12 bases left between them. The germline CDR1 and CDR2 sequences are MNHEY and SMNVEV (reference sequence). The CDR3 runs 15 residues. CDR3 amino acids: CASSPGFPNTGELFF. The CDR3 nucleotides read TGTGCCAGCAGTCCAGGGTTTCCCAACACCGGGGAGCTGTTTTTT.

The V call is TRBV5-8, the J call TRBJ1-3; TRBD1 matches 7 bases. This CDR3 is 17 amino acids long. V was clipped by 4 bases and J by 0 bases; unmatched bases: 10. The germline V gene encodes CDR1 SGHTS and CDR2 YDEGEE. This chain's CDR3 is CASSPGQPVLSGNTIYF. CDR3 nucleotide sequence: TGTGCCAGCAGCCCGGGACAGCCCGTTCTCTCTGGAAACACCATATATTTT.

CDR3 residues: CASSLGTGPMNTEAFF. The CDR3 bases are TGCGCCAGCAGCCTAGGGACAGGACCTATGAACACTGAAGCTTTCTTT. The genes are TRBV10-1 and TRBJ1-1, with 8 nucleotides matching TRBD1. Germline CDR1 WNHNN, CDR2 SYGVQD (reference sequence). The CDR3 runs to 16 residues. The J segment lost 0 bases and the V segment lost 6 bases, leaving 9 bases of the junction unmatched.

This sequence joins TRBV7-2 and TRBJ1-6; a weak D match, TRBD1 (5 bases). Between the trimmed V and J ends, which lost 3 bases and 7 bases, there was a span of 13 bases. In germline, CDR1 is SGHTA, CDR2 FQGNSA. The CDR3 is made up of 15 amino acids. CDR3 amino acids: CASSFPRQLNSPLHF. DNA of the CDR3: TGTGCCAGCAGCTTCCCGAGACAGCTAAATTCACCCCTCCACTTT.

The V gene is TRBV25-1, the J gene TRBJ1-5; 10 positions match TRBD1. From germline, CDR1 is MGHDK and CDR2 SYGVNS. V trimming: 2 bases; J trimming: 5 bases; junction bases outside the gene matches: 3. This CDR3 comprises 15 residues. The CDR3 sequence: CASSELDRGHQPQHF. Here the CDR3 DNA reads TGTGCCAGCAGTGAACTAGACAGGGGGCATCAGCCCCAGCATTTT.